A selection of T cell receptor beta chains follows, all from one sample in a study of cytomegalovirus exposure and HLA in healthy donors. Profiled with immunoSEQ multiplex PCR; TCRdb holds only in-frame clones, not every one. In the table there are over 100,000 clones, roughly 71% of which are singletons. Sequencing used PBMCs. All receptors derive from a woman in her seventies in good health and CMV-seropositive. CDR3s include the opening cysteine and the closing phenylalanine or tryptophan. The order of the fields is CDR3 DNA, CDR3 protein, J gene, V gene, D gene, clone size. A D gene is named only where the DNA matches it firmly. Clone size appears in some rows only: once, few, many, or a class for an expanded clone.

DNA: TGTGCCATCAGTGACAGCAGGGATGGGGAAAAACTGTTTTTT; CDR3: CAISDSRDGEKLFF; J: TRBJ1-4; V: TRBV10-3; D: -; size: -
DNA: TGCAGCGTGCGATCCGGGACTTCGAACACCGGGGAGCTGTTTTTT; CDR3: CSVRSGTSNTGELFF; J: TRBJ2-2; V: TRBV29-1; D: -; size: -
DNA: TGCGCCAGCAGCCCGGGACAGGGGGCTGGGAATTCACCCCTCCACTTT; CDR3: CASSPGQGAGNSPLHF; J: TRBJ1-6; V: TRBV5-1; D: TRBD1; size: few
DNA: TGCGCCAGCAGCTCCGGGAGTGGACAGGGTCGCGATGGCTACACCTTC; CDR3: CASSSGSGQGRDGYTF; J: TRBJ1-2; V: TRBV5-1; D: TRBD1; size: -
DNA: TGCGCCAGCAGTGACCCGGCCAAAAACATTCAGTACTTC; CDR3: CASSDPAKNIQYF; J: TRBJ2-4; V: TRBV10-1; D: -; size: few
DNA: TGTGCCAGCAGCTTAGTGGCAGGGGAGAACTATGGCTACACCTTC; CDR3: CASSLVAGENYGYTF; J: TRBJ1-2; V: TRBV7-2; D: -; size: -
DNA: TGTGCCAGTAGTATAGTCTCCCAACTCGGCAATCAGCCCCAGCATTTT; CDR3: CASSIVSQLGNQPQHF; J: TRBJ1-5; V: TRBV19; D: -; size: -
DNA: TGTGCCAGCAGTGAAGTGATAAGGGACAGGGAAAATTTTAACTATGGCTACACCTTC; CDR3: CASSEVIRDRENFNYGYTF; J: TRBJ1-2; V: TRBV6-1; D: TRBD1; size: -
DNA: TGCGCCAGCAGCCAAAATACAGGGAGCAGAGAAAAACTGTTTTTT; CDR3: CASSQNTGSREKLFF; J: TRBJ1-4; V: TRBV4-3; D: -; size: -
DNA: TGTGCCAGTAGCATCTGGACAGGGCAGGAGACCCAGTACTTC; CDR3: CASSIWTGQETQYF; J: TRBJ2-5; V: TRBV19; D: TRBD1; size: -
DNA: TGCGCCAGCAGCCTACAGGGGGACACAGATACGCAGTATTTT; CDR3: CASSLQGDTDTQYF; J: TRBJ2-3; V: TRBV4-1; D: TRBD1; size: -
DNA: TGTGCCAGCAGCTTGGGCAGGGCCTATGGCTACACCTTC; CDR3: CASSLGRAYGYTF; J: TRBJ1-2; V: TRBV5-8; D: -; size: few
DNA: TGTGCCAGCAGCTTAGCCGGGACTCCCACCACCGGGGAGCTGTTTTTT; CDR3: CASSLAGTPTTGELFF; J: TRBJ2-2; V: TRBV7-2; D: -; size: -
DNA: TGTGCCAGCAGTGTGATGAAGGGGGGGGTCACAGATACGCAGTATTTT; CDR3: CASSVMKGGVTDTQYF; J: TRBJ2-3; V: TRBV25-1; D: -; size: -
DNA: TGTGCTAGTGGTTTGGTAGCGAACACTGAAGCTTTCTTT; CDR3: CASGLVANTEAFF; J: TRBJ1-1; V: TRBV12-5; D: -; size: -
DNA: TGTGCCATCCCAGGGATTGGGGTAAACTACGGGGGCTACACCTTC; CDR3: CAIPGIGVNYGGYTF; J: TRBJ1-2; V: TRBV10-3; D: -; size: -
DNA: TGTGCCAGCTCACCCAACAGGGGGCGAGACACTGAAGCTTTCTTT; CDR3: CASSPNRGRDTEAFF; J: TRBJ1-1; V: TRBV18; D: TRBD1; size: -
DNA: TGTGCCAGCAGCAGGGACAGCCGTATCCAAGAGACCCAGTACTTC; CDR3: CASSRDSRIQETQYF; J: TRBJ2-5; V: TRBV6-6; D: TRBD1; size: -
DNA: TGTGCCACCAGCAGAGTCGGTAAGGCCGAGGTAACCCTCTATGGCTACACCTTC; CDR3: CATSRVGKAEVTLYGYTF; J: TRBJ1-2; V: TRBV15; D: -; size: -
DNA: TGTGCCAGCGCGGGGGACTTTACTGAAGCTTTCTTT; CDR3: CASAGDFTEAFF; J: TRBJ1-1; V: TRBV2; D: -; size: few